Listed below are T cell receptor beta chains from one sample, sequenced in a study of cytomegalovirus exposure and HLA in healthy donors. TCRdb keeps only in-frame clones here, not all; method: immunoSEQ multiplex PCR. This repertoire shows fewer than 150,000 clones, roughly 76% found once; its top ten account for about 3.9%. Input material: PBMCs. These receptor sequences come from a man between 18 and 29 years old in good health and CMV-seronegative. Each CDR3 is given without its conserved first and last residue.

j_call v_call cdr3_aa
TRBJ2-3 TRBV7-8 ASSEREGSSSTQY
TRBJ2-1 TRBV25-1 ASSASGSRTEQF
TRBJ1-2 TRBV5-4 ASSPNPSETNYGYT
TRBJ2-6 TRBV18 ASSQGSGTGARISGANVLT
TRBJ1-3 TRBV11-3 ASSSDRGAGNTIY
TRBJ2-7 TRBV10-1 ASSPGLSMGPYEQY
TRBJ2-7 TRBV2 ASSWTGEGEQY
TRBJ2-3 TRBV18 ASSQDGGDTQY
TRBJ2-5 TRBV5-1 ASSLVMGAPQETQY
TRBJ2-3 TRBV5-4 ASSLASGGSGTQY
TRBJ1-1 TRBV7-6 ASSLSRGTEAF
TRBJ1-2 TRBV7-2 ASSPGTADYGYT
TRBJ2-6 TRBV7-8 ASSLTGGAGANVLT
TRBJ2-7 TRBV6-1 ASSEASTGAYEQY
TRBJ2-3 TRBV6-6 ASSYTQGGSDTQY
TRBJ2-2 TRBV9 ASSVGSGASGNTGELF
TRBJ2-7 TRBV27 ASSSRQGYEQY
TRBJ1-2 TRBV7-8 ASSHSTGREDGYT
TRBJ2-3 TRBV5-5 ASSPGTDTQY
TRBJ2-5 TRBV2 ASSIPGQETQY
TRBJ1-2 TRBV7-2 ASSQGQGAWRGYT
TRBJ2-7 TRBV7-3 ASSLSGDSFNEQY
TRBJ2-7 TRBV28 ASRLAGPPYEQY
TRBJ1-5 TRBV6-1 ASSDRNRAVNQPQH
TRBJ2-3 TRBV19 ASSPVTGETDTQY
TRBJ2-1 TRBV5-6 ASSWGAGGYLGNEQF
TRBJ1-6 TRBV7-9 ASSPGTGGYNSPLH
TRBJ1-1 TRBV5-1 ASSLTGTMNTEAF
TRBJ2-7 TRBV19 ASSIDRVGAYEQY
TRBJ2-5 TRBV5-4 ASSWGDGPETQY
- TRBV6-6 ASSQRQKEYEQY
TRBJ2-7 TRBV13 ASLRGGLGEQY
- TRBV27 ASARPGTGDYEQY
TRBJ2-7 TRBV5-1 ASSLAGVYEQY
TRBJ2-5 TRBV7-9 ASSLGSTGTTQETQY
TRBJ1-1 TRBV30 AWSVRGANTEAF
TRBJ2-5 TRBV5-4 ASSRGAGEETQY
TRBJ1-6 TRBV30 AGTGTGTSPLH
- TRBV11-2 ASSLDRAGGNEQY
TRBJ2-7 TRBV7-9 ASSPPTGISYEQY
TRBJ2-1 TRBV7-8 ASSSLDRVVGNEQF
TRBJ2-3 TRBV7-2 ASNPPGLAGTDTQY
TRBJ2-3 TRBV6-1 ASSEGTSPSTDTQY
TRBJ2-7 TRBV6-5 ASSSRDRTREQY
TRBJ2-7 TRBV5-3 ARTRHRRLAGARQLTTYEQY
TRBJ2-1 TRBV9 ASSVNSGTSYNEQF
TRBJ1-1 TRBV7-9 ASSLVGTVLNTEAF
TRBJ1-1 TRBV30 AWSQGTEAF